Listed here is a single TCR beta chain. This specimen belongs to a study of shared T cell receptors in the human thymus. Profiled with immunoSEQ multiplex PCR; TCRdb holds only in-frame clones, not every one. The sample yields roughly 410,000 clones, roughly 94% seen once. The sample consisted of thymocytes. The receptor's source is a human donor.

CDR3: CAISEPRAANTEAFF. The CDR3 DNA is TGTGCCATCAGTGAGCCCCGGGCAGCAAACACTGAAGCTTTCTTT. V is TRBV10-3 and J is TRBJ1-1; D is unclear. The CDR3 is 15 amino acids. CDR1 and CDR2 (germline): ENHRY, SYGVKD. The V end was cut by 2 bases, the J end by 2 bases, with 12 bases between.